This T cell receptor beta chain was profiled in a study of T cell responses to AZD1222 COVID-19 vaccine. V shed 1 base and J shed 2 bases, with 12 bases lying between them. This CDR3 comprises 16 residues. The germline CDR1 and CDR2 sequences are LGHNA and YNFKEQ. Data came from immunoSEQ multiplex PCR; TCRdb stores just in-frame clones and leaves some out. This repertoire shows around 70,000 clones, 85% to 90% found once; its top ten account for 4.8%. The material sequenced was peripheral blood, taken 28 days after the second dose of the MenACWY control vaccine. This chain joins TRBV4-2 and TRBJ1-5; D remains unclear. This TCR was sampled from an adult who received the MenACWY meningococcal vaccine as a control. The CDR3 spells CASSQVRGYGNQPQHF. The CDR3 bases are TGTGCCAGCAGCCAAGTACGAGGGTACGGCAATCAGCCCCAGCATTTT.